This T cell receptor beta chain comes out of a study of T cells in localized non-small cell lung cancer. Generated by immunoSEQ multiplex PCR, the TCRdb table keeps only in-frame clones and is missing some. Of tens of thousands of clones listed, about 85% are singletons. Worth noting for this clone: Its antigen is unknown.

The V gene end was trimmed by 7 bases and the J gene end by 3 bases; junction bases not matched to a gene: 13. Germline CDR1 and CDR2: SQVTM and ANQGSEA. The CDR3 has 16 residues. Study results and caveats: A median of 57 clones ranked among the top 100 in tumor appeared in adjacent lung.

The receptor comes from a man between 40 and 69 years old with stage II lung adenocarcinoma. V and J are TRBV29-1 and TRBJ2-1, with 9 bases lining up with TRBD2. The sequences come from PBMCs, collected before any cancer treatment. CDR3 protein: CSASITGLAVYNEQFF. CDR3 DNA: TGCAGCGCGTCGATTACGGGACTAGCAGTCTACAATGAGCAGTTCTTC.